This entry lists 30 T cell receptor beta chains sequenced from one sample in a study of T cells in Graves' hyperthyroidism and ophthalmopathy. It was RNA transcripts that yielded the amplified TCR beta CDR3 regions. Researchers ran a first-round RT-PCR on the TCR CDR3 using the HTBI primer set. MiXCR was run by TCRdb on the multiplex PCR reads, yielding one entry per CDR3 protein. The sample holds hundreds of thousands of distinct CDR3 sequences, about 15% seen once. The sequencing input was blood. Receptors originate from a man younger than 35 with Graves' ophthalmopathy.

The rearrangement uses TRBV13 and TRBJ2-1; 10 bases align to TRBD1. The germline V gene encodes CDR1 PRHDT and CDR2 FYEKMQ (reference sequence). V dropped 8 bases and J dropped 6; count of bases not matched to a gene: 10. The CDR3 has 15 residues. The CDR3 DNA reads as TGTGCCAGCGGCGCGGGACAGGGGCTCTCCAATGAGCAGTTCTTC. Translation gives CASGAGQGLSNEQFF.

This clonotype was picked up many times. DNA for the CDR3: TGTGCCAGCAGTTATTCGCCGGGGGCACGGGGCTACACCTTC. Its protein is CASSYSPGARGYTF. The genes are TRBV6-1 and TRBJ1-2, with D perhaps matching TRBD1 (6 bases). Trimming stripped 5 bases from V and 8 bases from J, with 18 bases between. The CDR3 covers 14 residues. Germline V CDR1 and CDR2: MNHNS, SASEGT.

V is TRBV19 and J is TRBJ2-7; D possibly corresponds to TRBD2 (5 bases). V was pared by 6 bases and J by 3 bases, with 21 bases between. Germline V gene sequence: CDR1 LNHDA, CDR2 SQIVND (reference sequence). The CDR3 length is 16 residues. The CDR3 spells CASRPLGLSRFYEQYF. The CDR3 nucleotides are TGTGCCAGTAGACCCCTAGGACTCTCACGCTTCTACGAGCAGTACTTC.

This clonotype was detected ten times or more. The genes are TRBV7-8 and TRBJ2-2, with a possible D match to TRBD1 (5 bases). V was trimmed by 5 bases and J by 0 bases, leaving 10 bases between them. This CDR3 contains 15 residues. The germline V gene has CDR1 SGHVS and CDR2 FQNEAQ. The CDR3: CASSAWTTNTGELFF. As DNA, the CDR3 is TGTGCCAGCAGCGCCTGGACAACGAACACCGGGGAGCTGTTTTTT.

This clonotype was picked up many times. This chain joins TRBV27 and TRBJ1-1; D perhaps matches TRBD1 (5 bases). Per germline, CDR1 MNHEY and CDR2 SMNVEV (reference sequence). CDR3 size: 19 residues. Trimming pared 0 bases from V and 0 bases from J, leaving 20 bases between. The CDR3 region has the DNA TGTGCCAGCAGTTTATCTTTCAGGGTGGCAGGATCCATGAACACTGAAGCTTTCTTT. This translates into CASSLSFRVAGSMNTEAFF.

The chain's CDR3 is CASSGEVGANVLTF. CDR3 DNA: TGCGCCAGCAGCGGGGAGGTTGGGGCCAACGTCCTGACTTTC. This chain connects TRBV5-1 to TRBJ2-6; D is possibly TRBD2 (6 bases). The CDR3 has 14 amino acids. The germline V gene encodes CDR1 SGHRS and CDR2 YFSETQ. Trimming pared 4 bases from V and 3 bases from J, leaving 8 bases between.

This clonotype was seen at least ten times. The genes are TRBV18 and TRBJ1-2, with no clear D. The CDR3 consists of 13 residues. CDR1 is KGHSH and CDR2 is LQKENI in the germline V gene. V lost 2 bases and J lost 2, with 6 bases in between. The CDR3 DNA is TGTGCCAGCTCACCAGTACAGAACTATGGCTACACCTTC. Translated: CASSPVQNYGYTF.

This clonotype was detected a few times. The J gene is TRBJ1-4, the V gene TRBV3-1; D not resolved. The ends were cut back, 0 bases at V and 14 bases at J, with 7 bases in the middle. This CDR3 is 11 amino acids long. Looked up from germline, CDR1 is LGHDT and CDR2 is YNNKEL (reference sequence). CDR3 coding DNA: TGTGCCAGCAGCCAAGATGTGGGCCTGTTTTTT. Amino acids: CASSQDVGLFF.

In this sample, this clonotype turned up many times. The chain combines TRBV5-8 with TRBJ2-7; D is possibly TRBD1 (6 bases). This CDR3 comprises 15 residues. Trimming shortened V by 3 bases and J by 6 bases, and 19 bases separated the two germline ends. From germline, CDR1 is SGHTS and CDR2 YDEGEE. CDR3 protein: CASSSLRDTRTEQYF. CDR3 nucleotide sequence: TGTGCCAGCAGCTCCCTCCGGGACACCCGGACCGAGCAGTACTTC. Full variable domain (remainder filled in from reference TRBV5-8 and TRBJ2-7): EAGVTQSPTHLIKTRGQQATLRCSPISGHTSVYWYQQALGLGLQFLLWYDEGEERNRGNFPPRFSGRQFPNYSSELNVNALELEDSALYLCASSSLRDTRTEQYFGPGTRLTVT.

As to this clonotype: This may come from a read error, since a much larger clone is one base off. The V and J genes are TRBV24-1 and TRBJ2-5; TRBD1 matches at 7 bases. The length of the CDR3 is 12 residues. Germline loops: CDR1 KGHDR, CDR2 SFDVKD. This chain's CDR3 is CATSYRGEAQYF. CDR3 DNA: TGTGCCACCAGTTACAGGGGAGAGGCCCAGTACTTC.

In this sample, this clonotype turned up many times. V usage is TRBV11-3 and J usage is TRBJ1-3; no definite D call. CDR3 length: 17 amino acids. Germline V gene sequence: CDR1 SGHNT, CDR2 YENEEA. The V end was cut by 2 bases, the J end by 3 bases, with 17 bases between. The CDR3 sequence is CASSLMRNTADGNTIYF. The DNA of the CDR3 is TGTGCCAGCAGCTTAATGAGGAACACGGCGGATGGAAACACCATATATTTT.

At least ten counts were recorded for this clonotype. The V call is TRBV11-2, the J call TRBJ2-1, with 9 bases aligning to TRBD2. J was trimmed by 8 bases and V by 5 bases; bases with no gene match: 10. Germline V lookup: CDR1 SGHAT, CDR2 FQNNGV. The CDR3 runs 15 residues. DNA for the CDR3: TGTGCCAGCAGCCTCCTAGCGGGGAGTGGGTATGAGCAGTTCTTC. This encodes CASSLLAGSGYEQFF.

This clonotype came up a few times. CDR3 in amino acids: CAWSPWTSGREETQYF. CDR3 bases: TGTGCCTGGAGTCCCTGGACTAGCGGGAGAGAAGAGACCCAGTACTTC. The chain employs TRBV30 and TRBJ2-5; 13 bases map to TRBD2. V trimming: 2 bases; J trimming: 3 bases; junction bases outside the gene matches: 6. This CDR3 contains 16 residues. Germline V CDR1 and CDR2: GTSNPN, SVGIG (reference sequence).

This clonotype was found many times. The CDR3 DNA reads TGCGCCAGCAGCCAAGAAGTAGCGGGAGCTTCAGATACGCAGTATTTT. Translation: CASSQEVAGASDTQYF. The rearrangement uses TRBV4-1 and TRBJ2-3; 9 bases are a match to TRBD2. Germline V gives CDR1 MGHRA, CDR2 YSYEKL. Trimming at V came to 0 bases and at J to 4 bases, leaving 5 bases not matched to a gene. The CDR3 has 16 residues.

This clonotype was detected many times. The chain uses TRBV7-9 and TRBJ2-7, with 7 bases that match TRBD2. This CDR3 comprises 14 residues. From germline, CDR1 is SEHNR and CDR2 FQNEAQ (reference sequence). The V gene end was trimmed by 5 bases and the J gene end by 2 bases; junction bases not matched to a gene: 6. CDR3 loop: CASSASGTTYEQYF. CDR3 sequence (DNA): TGTGCCAGCAGCGCCAGCGGGACTACCTACGAGCAGTACTTC.

This clonotype showed up just a few times. The V and J genes are TRBV5-1 and TRBJ1-2; 12 bases agree with TRBD1. CDR1 and CDR2 from the germline V gene are SGHRS and YFSETQ. With 4 bases clipped from V and 7 bases from J, the junction kept 8 bases outside the gene matches. The CDR3 spans 15 residues. CDR3 residues: CASSATGQGASGYTF. DNA of the CDR3: TGCGCCAGCAGCGCGACGGGACAGGGGGCGAGTGGCTACACCTTC.

The chain carries TRBV11-2 and TRBJ2-7, with D possibly being TRBD1 (6 bases). Trimming removed 5 bases from V and 7 bases from J, with 18 bases in between. The length of the CDR3 is 14 residues. The germline gives CDR1 SGHAT, CDR2 FQNNGV. CDR3 sequence: CASSLIQGTGEQYF. The CDR3 DNA is TGTGCCAGCAGCCTAATACAGGGTACGGGAGAGCAGTACTTC.

At least ten counts were recorded for this clonotype. The genes are TRBV2 and TRBJ2-6; D possibly uses TRBD1 or TRBD2 (5 bases each). This CDR3 comprises 14 residues. Trimming removed 8 bases from V and 0 bases from J, with 8 bases in between. Germline V gene data show CDR1 as SNHLY and CDR2 as FYNNEI. The CDR3 coding sequence is TGTGCCAGCGGGGGTGACTCTGGGGCCAACGTCCTGACTTTC. This gives the protein CASGGDSGANVLTF.

The chain links TRBV12-3 or TRBV12-4 to TRBJ1-2; D may be TRBD1 (5 bases). The germline V and J ends were trimmed by 4 bases and 2 bases, with 5 bases remaining between them. The CDR3 runs to 12 residues. CDR3 in amino acids: CASSWGNYGYTF. CDR3 nucleotides: TGTGCCAGCAGTTGGGGGAACTATGGCTACACCTTC.

The sample holds many counts of this clonotype. In DNA, the CDR3 is TGTGCCAGCAGTTACGGTTTCTTGGGCGAGCAGTACTTC. Its translation is CASSYGFLGEQYF. V gene TRBV6-2 or TRBV6-3 combines with J gene TRBJ2-7; no definite D call. Trimming pared 2 bases from V and 6 bases from J, leaving 11 bases between. Germline V lookup: CDR1 MNHEY, CDR2 SVGEGT. This CDR3 contains 13 residues.

This chain links TRBV7-9 with TRBJ2-3; D remains ambiguous. Germline values: CDR1 SEHNR, CDR2 FQNEAQ (reference sequence). The CDR3 loop spans 15 amino acids. Trimming took 5 bases from V and 6 from J, leaving 18 bases between them. The chain's CDR3 is CASSPIGPSRDTQYF. In DNA form, the CDR3 reads TGTGCCAGCAGCCCGATCGGACCCTCGCGGGATACGCAGTATTTT.

Comment on this clonotype: Germline is not matched at one junction end, which may reflect a read error. The V and J genes are TRBV7-9 and TRBJ2-3, with 11 bases fitting TRBD2. Germline CDR1 and CDR2: SEHNR and FQNEAQ (reference sequence). This CDR3 comprises 16 residues. The CDR3 is CASSSGTSGNTDTQYF. Written as DNA, the CDR3 is TGCGCCAGCAGCTCTGGGACTAGCGGCAACACAGATACGCAGTATTTT.

This clonotype was seen at least ten times. V usage is TRBV3-1 and J usage is TRBJ2-1, with D possibly being TRBD2 (5 bases). V was shortened by 3 bases and J by 12 bases, with 12 bases between the two germline ends. This CDR3 is built from 12 residues. The V gene's germline CDR1 is LGHDT and CDR2 YNNKEL (reference sequence). CDR3 DNA: TGTGCCAGCAGCCACGTCGGGGATTGGCAGTTCTTC. Translating it yields CASSHVGDWQFF.

This clonotype was counted ten times or more. The V gene is TRBV11-2, the J gene TRBJ2-1; 12 bases fit TRBD1. Germline-derived CDR1 and CDR2 are SGHAT and FQNNGV. This CDR3 comprises 19 residues. The ends lost 0 bases at V and 8 bases at J; junction bases unmatched: 14. DNA for the CDR3: TGTGCCAGCAGCTTAGATAATCGAATAGGGACAGGGGGCAAGTATGAGCAGTTCTTC. Translating gives CASSLDNRIGTGGKYEQFF. Together with reference TRBV11-2 and TRBJ2-1, the CDR3 gives the full variable domain: EAGVAQSPRYKIIEKRQSVAFWCNPISGHATLYWYQQILGQGPKLLIQFQNNGVVDDSQLPKDRFSAERLKGVDSTLKIQPAKLEDSAVYLCASSLDNRIGTGGKYEQFFGPGTRLTVL.

The chain couples TRBV27 to TRBJ2-1; 14 nucleotides match TRBD2. This CDR3 comprises 18 residues. The J segment lost 2 bases and the V segment lost 1 base, leaving 4 bases of the junction unmatched. Germline values: CDR1 MNHEY, CDR2 SMNVEV (reference sequence). The CDR3 coding sequence is TGTGCCAGCAGTTTATTTGGGACTAGCGGGGGCGCCTACAATGAGCAGTTCTTC. Residues: CASSLFGTSGGAYNEQFF.

The table lists this clonotype with a count of one. V is TRBV19 and J is TRBJ2-7; 8 positions agree with TRBD1. Germline lookup yields CDR1 LNHDA and CDR2 SQIVND (reference sequence). The CDR3 sequence is 15 residues long. The trim removed 0 bases at V and 2 bases at J, leaving 3 bases unmatched. This CDR3 reads CASSIEGRGPYEQYF. The DNA of the CDR3 is TGTGCCAGTAGTATAGAAGGCAGGGGGCCCTACGAGCAGTACTTC. The whole variable domain, filled in from reference TRBV19 and TRBJ2-7, reads DGGITQSPKYLFRKEGQNVTLSCEQNLNHDAMYWYRQDPGQGLRLIYYSQIVNDFQKGDIAEGYSVSREKKESFPLTVTSAQKNPTAFYLCASSIEGRGPYEQYFGPGTRLTVT.

This clonotype was counted many times. The chain carries TRBV13 and TRBJ2-7, with a weak D call TRBD2 (7 bases). The CDR3 runs to 15 residues. Between the trimmed V and J ends, which lost 0 bases and 6 bases, there was a span of 15 bases. Germline V gives CDR1 PRHDT, CDR2 FYEKMQ (reference sequence). The CDR3 region has the DNA TGTGCCAGCAGCTTAGGTCTCGGGGGGCCAGGCGAGCAGTACTTC. Translating it yields CASSLGLGGPGEQYF.

This sequence joins TRBV4-1 and TRBJ2-3, with D unresolved. The CDR3 runs 15 residues. V dropped 4 bases and J dropped 0 bases, with 11 bases sitting between them. The germline V gene encodes CDR1 MGHRA and CDR2 YSYEKL. CDR3 protein: CASSPASLSTDTQYF. CDR3 nucleotides: TGCGCCAGCAGCCCCGCGTCCTTGAGCACAGATACGCAGTATTTT.

This clonotype was detected many times. The V gene is TRBV2, the J gene TRBJ2-2; the match to TRBD2 covers 10 bases. Losses at the gene ends were 6 bases for V and 1 base for J; bases not matched to a gene: 5. Looked up from germline, CDR1 is SNHLY and CDR2 is FYNNEI. The CDR3 length is 16 residues. The CDR3 coding sequence is TGTGCCAGCAGAAGCGGACTAGCGGTGAACACCGGGGAGCTGTTTTTT. It encodes CASRSGLAVNTGELFF.

The genes are TRBV11-2 and TRBJ1-6; no firm D call. Trimming removed 3 bases from V and 10 bases from J, with 10 bases in between. Germline lookup yields CDR1 SGHAT and CDR2 FQNNGV. This CDR3 has 13 residues. This CDR3 is CASSLEENSPLHF. In nucleotides, the CDR3 is TGTGCCAGCAGCTTGGAGGAGAACTCACCCCTCCACTTT.